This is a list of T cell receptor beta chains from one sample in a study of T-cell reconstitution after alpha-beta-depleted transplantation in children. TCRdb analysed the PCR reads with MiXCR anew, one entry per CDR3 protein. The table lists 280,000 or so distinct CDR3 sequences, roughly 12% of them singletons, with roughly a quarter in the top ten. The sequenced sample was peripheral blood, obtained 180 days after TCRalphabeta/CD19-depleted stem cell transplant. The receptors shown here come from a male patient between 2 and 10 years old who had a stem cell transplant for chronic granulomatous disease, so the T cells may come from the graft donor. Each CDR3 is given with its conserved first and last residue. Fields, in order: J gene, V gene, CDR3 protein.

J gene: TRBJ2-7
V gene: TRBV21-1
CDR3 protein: CASSKREGARNEQYF

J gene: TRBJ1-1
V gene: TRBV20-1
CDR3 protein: CSARNRNSEAFF

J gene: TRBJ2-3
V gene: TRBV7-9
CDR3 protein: CASERGEDTQYF

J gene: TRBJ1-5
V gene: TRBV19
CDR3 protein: CASSTYLTGGIQPQHF

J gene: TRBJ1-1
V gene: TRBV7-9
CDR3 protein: CASSYEAGRGTEAFF

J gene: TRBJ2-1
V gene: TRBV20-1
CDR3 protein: CSANGQKLSYNEQFF

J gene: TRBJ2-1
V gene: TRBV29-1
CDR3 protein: CSVDGGKQFF

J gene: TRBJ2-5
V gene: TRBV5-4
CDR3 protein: CASSLTGIQETQYF

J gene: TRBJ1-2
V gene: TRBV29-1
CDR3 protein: CSVEGTGEGYTF

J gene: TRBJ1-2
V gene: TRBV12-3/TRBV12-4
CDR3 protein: CASSWGDYGYTF

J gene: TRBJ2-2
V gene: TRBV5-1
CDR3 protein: CASSLATEVGELFF

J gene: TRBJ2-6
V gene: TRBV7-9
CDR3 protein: CASSPGRGANVLTF

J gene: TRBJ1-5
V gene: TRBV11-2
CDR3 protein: CASSSGGSHNQPQHF

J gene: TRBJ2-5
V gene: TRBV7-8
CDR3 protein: CASTLRGQQKETQYF

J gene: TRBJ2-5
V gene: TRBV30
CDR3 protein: CAWRDGGKRETQYF

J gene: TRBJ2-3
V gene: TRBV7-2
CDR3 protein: CASSSLAPIDTQYF

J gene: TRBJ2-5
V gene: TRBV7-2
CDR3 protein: CASSQTRETQYF

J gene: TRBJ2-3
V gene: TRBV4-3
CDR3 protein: CASSHTSTDTQYF

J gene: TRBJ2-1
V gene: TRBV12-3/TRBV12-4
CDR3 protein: CASSPGLAGIYEQFF

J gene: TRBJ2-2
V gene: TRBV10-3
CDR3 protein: CAISPLTSAGELFF

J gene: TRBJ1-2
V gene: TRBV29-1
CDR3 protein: CSVEPGQGAGGYTF

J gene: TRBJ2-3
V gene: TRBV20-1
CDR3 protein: CSARIARTDTQYF

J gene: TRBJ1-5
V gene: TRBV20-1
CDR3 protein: CSAQGQGGQPQHF

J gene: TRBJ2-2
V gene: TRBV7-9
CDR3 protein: CASSLTGQHFMGELFF

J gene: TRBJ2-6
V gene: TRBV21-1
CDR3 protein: CSMGSGANVLTF

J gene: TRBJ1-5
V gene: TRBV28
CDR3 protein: CASSFRGGAPNQPQHF

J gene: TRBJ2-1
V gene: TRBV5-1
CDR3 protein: CASSFPGLSSYNEQFF

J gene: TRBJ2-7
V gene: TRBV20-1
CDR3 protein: CSARDLGPPYEQYF

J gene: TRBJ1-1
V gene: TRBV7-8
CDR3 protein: CASSLPIGQSNTEAFF

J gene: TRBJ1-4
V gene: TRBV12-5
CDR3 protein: CASGWAGTISVF

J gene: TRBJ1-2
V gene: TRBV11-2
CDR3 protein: CASSLVRSIFNYGYTF

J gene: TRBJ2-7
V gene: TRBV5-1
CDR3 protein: CASSPEPRFEQYF

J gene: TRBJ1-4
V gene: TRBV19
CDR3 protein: CASSIGLAGSNEKLFF

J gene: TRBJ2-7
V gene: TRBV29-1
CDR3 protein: CSAQTGAGGHEQYF

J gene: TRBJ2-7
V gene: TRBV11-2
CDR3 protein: CASSRMTSGSYEQYF

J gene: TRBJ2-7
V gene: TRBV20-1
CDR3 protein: CSAPRQPPNEQYF

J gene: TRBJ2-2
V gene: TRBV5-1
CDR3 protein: CASSLELAGGQGGELFF

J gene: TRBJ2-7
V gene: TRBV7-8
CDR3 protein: CASSTKTGTYEQYF

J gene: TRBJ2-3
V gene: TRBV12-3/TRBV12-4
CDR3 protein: CASRTSLTDTQYF

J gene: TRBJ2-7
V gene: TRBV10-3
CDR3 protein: CAIAGAKAWEQYF

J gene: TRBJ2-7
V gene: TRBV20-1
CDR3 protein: CSATTRPPLYEQYF

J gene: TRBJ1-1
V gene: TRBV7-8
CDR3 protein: CASSLSGSTEAFF

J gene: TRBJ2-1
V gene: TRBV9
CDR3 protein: CASSVGLAFGDEQFF

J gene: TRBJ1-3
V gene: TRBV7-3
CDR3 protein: CASNELTPGSLGNTIYF

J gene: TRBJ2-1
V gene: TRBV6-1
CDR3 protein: CASSPGSRNNEQFF

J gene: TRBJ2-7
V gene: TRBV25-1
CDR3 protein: CASRASLIYYF

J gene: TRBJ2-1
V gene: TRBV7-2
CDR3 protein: CASSLSGLGEQFF

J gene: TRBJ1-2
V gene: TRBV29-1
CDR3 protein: CSVPRDRGPWNYGYTF

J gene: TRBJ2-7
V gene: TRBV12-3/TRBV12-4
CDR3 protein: CASSWDSAFSYEQYF